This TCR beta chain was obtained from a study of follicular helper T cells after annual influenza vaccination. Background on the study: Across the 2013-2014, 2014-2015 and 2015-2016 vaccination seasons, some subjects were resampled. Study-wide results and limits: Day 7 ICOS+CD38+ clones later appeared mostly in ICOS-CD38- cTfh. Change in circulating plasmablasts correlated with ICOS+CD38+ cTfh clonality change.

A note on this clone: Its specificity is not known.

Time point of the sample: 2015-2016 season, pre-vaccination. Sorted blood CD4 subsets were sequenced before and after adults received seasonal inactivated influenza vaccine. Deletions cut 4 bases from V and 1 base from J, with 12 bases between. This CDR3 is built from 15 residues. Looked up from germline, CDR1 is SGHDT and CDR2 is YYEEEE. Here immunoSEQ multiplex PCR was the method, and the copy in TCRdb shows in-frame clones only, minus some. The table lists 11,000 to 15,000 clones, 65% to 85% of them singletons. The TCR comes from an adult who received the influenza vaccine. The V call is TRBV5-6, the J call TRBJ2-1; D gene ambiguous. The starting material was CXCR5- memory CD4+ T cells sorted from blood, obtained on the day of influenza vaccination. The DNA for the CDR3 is TGTGCCAGCAGCCGAGGACCGGGTTCCTACAATGAGCAGTTCTTC. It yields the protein CASSRGPGSYNEQFF.